The entry below gives a single T cell receptor (beta chain) sequence along with its context. Mismatch with germline at one junction end may stem from a read error. This entry belongs to a study of T-cell memory formation after mild COVID-19. Germline-derived CDR1 and CDR2 are LGHNA and YSLEER. There are 13 residues in the CDR3. TCRdb re-analysed the 5' RACE reads in MiXCR, keeping a single row per CDR3 protein. Among around 62,000 distinct CDR3 sequences listed, around a quarter were seen once. The rearrangement uses TRBV4-3 and TRBJ2-3; 7 nucleotides agree with TRBD2. What was sequenced was PBMCs or a T cell subset sorted from them (not recorded which). This receptor was identified in a young man who had mild COVID-19 (a few samples of this study predate the infection). Cell type and time point are not known. The CDR3 DNA follows: TGCGCCAGCAGCCAGTATCTAGCGGATAGGCAGTATTTT. Translation gives CASSQYLADRQYF.